Each of the 27 T cell receptor beta chains below was sequenced from the same sample in a study of shared clonotypes between healthy human individuals. This table comes from immunoSEQ multiplex PCR, and its TCRdb copy is limited to in-frame clones, with some not included. The sample shows hundreds of thousands of clones, around 92% of them seen only once. Cells designated naive CD8 were CD45RO-negative and were positively selected for CCR7, with terminally differentiated effector memory CD45RA+ cells excluded. The sample was naive CD8+ T cells sorted from blood. These receptor sequences come from a man aged 25 to 40 in good health.

Worth noting for this clone: Additional DNA sequences in this sample encode the identical CDR3. The V gene is TRBV27, the J gene TRBJ2-1; 8 nucleotides align to TRBD2. The CDR3 runs 11 residues. The V segment lost 2 bases and the J segment 13 bases; nucleotides outside the gene matches: 1. The germline V gene has CDR1 MNHEY and CDR2 SMNVEV (reference sequence). CDR3 bases: TGTGCCAGCAGTTTAGGACTAGCCCAGTTCTTC. This encodes CASSLGLAQFF.

This clone has a count of ten or more. The rearrangement links TRBV6-5 to TRBJ2-7; D remains unclear. The CDR3 length is 12 residues. The germline V gene has CDR1 MNHEY and CDR2 SVGAGI. The V end lost 7 bases, the J end lost 4 bases, and 11 bases lay between the germline ends. The CDR3 nucleotides read TGTGCCAGCAAGGGAACTGGGTACGAGCAGTACTTC. Its translation: CASKGTGYEQYF.

The chain joins TRBV7-9 to TRBJ2-7, with a tentative D call TRBD1 (5 bases). V was pared by 6 bases and J by 1 base, with 16 bases between. CDR3 length equals 15 residues. Per germline, CDR1 SEHNR and CDR2 FQNEAQ (reference sequence). In DNA, the CDR3 is TGTGCCAGCAGTCATGACAGAGGAGAATCCTACGAGCAGTACTTC. This encodes CASSHDRGESYEQYF.

The chain has TRBV7-6 and TRBJ2-7; 9 nucleotides agree with TRBD2. Trimming at V came to 2 bases and at J to 5 bases, leaving 10 bases not matched to a gene. The length of the CDR3 is 16 residues. Looked up from germline, CDR1 is SGHVS and CDR2 is FNYEAQ. The CDR3 nucleotides are TGTGCCAGCAGCTTAAGGTTGGCGGGAGGGCCTCACGAGCAGTACTTC. Its translation: CASSLRLAGGPHEQYF.

This chain links TRBV4-3 with TRBJ2-1; D unresolved. The V end was cut by 0 bases, the J end by 6 bases, with 9 bases between. CDR3 length: 14 residues. Germline CDR1 is LGHNA and CDR2 is YSLEER. CDR3 DNA sequence: TGCGCCAGCAGCCAAGAAGATTCTTCCAATGAGCAGTTCTTC. This gives the protein CASSQEDSSNEQFF.

The chain joins TRBV27 to TRBJ2-3; TRBD2 matches 11 bases. CDR1 is MNHEY and CDR2 is SMNVEV in the germline V gene (reference sequence). The CDR3 has 15 residues. The trim removed 7 bases at V and 4 bases at J, leaving 7 bases unmatched. DNA of the CDR3: TGTGCCAGCAAACTAGCGGGAGACGCCGCAGATACGCAGTATTTT. Protein sequence: CASKLAGDAADTQYF.

The chain carries TRBV29-1 and TRBJ2-2, with 7 positions matching TRBD2. From germline, CDR1 is SQVTM and CDR2 ANQGSEA. With 6 bases clipped from V and 4 bases from J, the junction kept 14 bases outside the gene matches. The CDR3 is 16 amino acids. Written as DNA, the CDR3 is TGCAGCGTCGATGGCGGGAGCCTAAGGGGCACCGGGGAGCTGTTTTTT. This translates into CSVDGGSLRGTGELFF.

V and J are TRBV11-2 and TRBJ2-7, with 9 positions matching TRBD2. The ends lost 5 bases at V and 3 bases at J; junction bases unmatched: 8. The CDR3 sequence is 15 residues long. CDR1 and CDR2 from the germline V gene are SGHAT and FQNNGV. This CDR3 reads CASSEGSGSFYEQYF. The CDR3 DNA follows: TGTGCCAGCAGCGAGGGTAGCGGGAGTTTCTACGAGCAGTACTTC.

The rearrangement uses TRBV27 and TRBJ2-2; D gene ambiguous. CDR1 and CDR2 (germline): MNHEY, SMNVEV (reference sequence). CDR3 length: 14 amino acids. Deletions cut 4 bases from V and 2 bases from J, with 8 bases between. The DNA of the CDR3 is TGTGCCAGCAGTTCCAGACAAAACACCGGGGAGCTGTTTTTT. Its translation: CASSSRQNTGELFF.

The chain carries TRBV9 and TRBJ1-4, with 7 positions matching TRBD1. This CDR3 has 14 amino acids. The germline CDR1 and CDR2 sequences are SGDLS and YYNGEE. V dropped 5 bases and J dropped 5; count of bases not matched to a gene: 6. The CDR3 sequence: CASSSPGGNEKLFF. CDR3 nucleotides: TGTGCCAGCAGTTCGCCAGGGGGGAATGAAAAACTGTTTTTT.

J is TRBJ2-3 and V is TRBV15; D is ambiguous. Looked up from germline, CDR1 is LNHNV and CDR2 is YYDKDF (reference sequence). This CDR3 contains 17 residues. Trimming cost V 4 bases and J 4 bases, with 21 bases left between them. The CDR3 loop is CATSKPGQTRYPDTQYF. Written as DNA, the CDR3 is TGTGCCACCAGCAAACCAGGCCAGACCAGGTATCCAGATACGCAGTATTTT.

This chain joins TRBV5-1 and TRBJ2-5, with D perhaps assigned TRBD1 or TRBD2 (6 bases each). V was cut by 1 base and J by 1 base, with 14 bases left in between. The CDR3 consists of 16 residues. The germline CDR1 and CDR2 sequences are SGHRS and YFSETQ. The CDR3 coding sequence is TGCGCCAGCAGCTTGCTGCCGGGGGCGCCCCAAGAGACCCAGTACTTC. It codes for CASSLLPGAPQETQYF.

The chain uses TRBV6-1 and TRBJ2-1, with 12 positions matching TRBD2. With 4 bases clipped from V and 4 bases from J, the junction kept 2 bases outside the gene matches. CDR1 and CDR2 (germline): MNHNS, SASEGT. This CDR3 has 15 residues. CDR3 sequence reads: CASSASGRGYNEQFF. The CDR3 DNA sequence: TGTGCCAGCAGTGCTAGCGGGAGGGGTTACAATGAGCAGTTCTTC.

The chain links TRBV15 to TRBJ1-4, with D perhaps TRBD1 (6 bases). Germline lookup yields CDR1 LNHNV and CDR2 YYDKDF (reference sequence). V shed 0 bases and J shed 8 bases, with 22 bases lying between them. The CDR3 has 18 amino acids. The CDR3 coding sequence is TGTGCCACCAGCAGAGAGAGGGGGGCTATAGGGCCCGGGGAAAAACTGTTTTTT. Amino acid sequence: CATSRERGAIGPGEKLFF. Together with reference TRBV15 and TRBJ1-4, the CDR3 gives the full variable domain: DAMVIQNPRYQVTQFGKPVTLSCSQTLNHNVMYWYQQKSSQAPKLLFHYYDKDFNNEADTPDNFQSRRPNTSFCFLDIRSPGLGDTAMYLCATSRERGAIGPGEKLFFGSGTQLSVL.

This rearrangement joins TRBV7-9 to TRBJ2-5; 11 positions match TRBD1. The CDR3 runs to 16 residues. V lost 5 bases to trimming and J lost 4 bases; unmatched junction nucleotides: 9. Germline V lookup: CDR1 SEHNR, CDR2 FQNEAQ (reference sequence). The CDR3 reads CASSPFGQGAGETQYF. As DNA, the CDR3 is TGTGCCAGCAGCCCTTTCGGACAGGGGGCCGGAGAGACCCAGTACTTC.

The rearrangement joins TRBV28 to TRBJ2-1, with D tentatively TRBD2 (5 bases). The germline gives CDR1 MDHEN, CDR2 SYDVKM. Trimming shortened V by 5 bases and J by 8 bases, and 22 bases separated the two germline ends. This CDR3 is 16 amino acids long. The DNA for the CDR3 is TGTGCCAGCAGTACGTCTCTAGCACTCAACGTCTATGAGCAGTTCTTC. This encodes CASSTSLALNVYEQFF.

The chain joins TRBV4-3 to TRBJ2-1; 9 bases line up with TRBD2. V shed 0 bases, J shed 4 bases, and the junction held 7 bases outside the gene matches. Germline V CDR1 and CDR2: LGHNA, YSLEER. CDR3 length: 17 amino acids. CDR3 coding DNA: TGCGCCAGCAGCCAAGATCGTAGCGGGAGTTCATACAATGAGCAGTTCTTC. It codes for CASSQDRSGSSYNEQFF.

This chain links TRBV7-6 with TRBJ2-1; 8 bases match TRBD2. The CDR3 has 15 amino acids. The junction had 0 bases not matched to a gene; V was cut back by 1 base and J by 1 base. Looked up from germline, CDR1 is SGHVS and CDR2 is FNYEAQ. The CDR3 here is CASSLERGSYNEQFF. CDR3 coding DNA: TGTGCCAGCAGCTTAGAGCGGGGGTCCTACAATGAGCAGTTCTTC.

The chain carries TRBV13 and TRBJ2-7; D uncertain. Trimming removed 4 bases at V and 4 bases at J, with 8 bases between. From germline, CDR1 is PRHDT and CDR2 FYEKMQ (reference sequence). This CDR3 spans 12 amino acids. The CDR3 sequence: CASSSDGYEQYF. The CDR3 DNA sequence: TGTGCCAGCAGCTCGGACGGGTACGAGCAGTACTTC.

This chain joins TRBV27 and TRBJ1-2, with 7 bases aligning to TRBD1. Per germline, CDR1 MNHEY and CDR2 SMNVEV (reference sequence). The trim removed 0 bases at V and 6 bases at J, leaving 7 bases unmatched. This CDR3 region has 15 residues. CDR3 loop: CASSLSGQAPHGYTF. CDR3 in DNA: TGTGCCAGCAGTTTATCCGGACAGGCCCCTCATGGCTACACCTTC.

In its sample, this clone was seen once. CDR3 DNA sequence: TGCGCCAGCAGACTAGCGGGAGACTACAATGAGCAGTTCTTC. The encoded protein is CASRLAGDYNEQFF. The chain uses TRBV5-1 and TRBJ2-1; TRBD2 agrees at 11 bases. Germline V gene sequence: CDR1 SGHRS, CDR2 YFSETQ. Losses at the gene ends were 5 bases for V and 3 bases for J; bases not matched to a gene: 1. This CDR3 spans 14 amino acids.

The chain combines TRBV5-1 with TRBJ2-3, with no clear D. This CDR3 has 13 amino acids. Germline V gene sequence: CDR1 SGHRS, CDR2 YFSETQ. V gave up 4 bases and J gave up 5 bases, with 11 bases separating them. The CDR3: CASSGEEIDTQYF. The CDR3 coding sequence is TGCGCCAGCAGCGGCGAGGAGATAGATACGCAGTATTTT.

The genes are TRBV7-6 and TRBJ2-1; the D is unclear. V was trimmed by 3 bases and J by 5 bases, leaving 14 bases between them. Germline loops: CDR1 SGHVS, CDR2 FNYEAQ. The CDR3 totals 15 residues. The CDR3 nucleotides are TGTGCCAGCAGCTTCTTACTAACGGAGCACAATGAGCAGTTCTTC. Encoded protein: CASSFLLTEHNEQFF.

V is TRBV2 and J is TRBJ1-2; D remains ambiguous. The CDR3 is made up of 15 amino acids. Germline CDR1 and CDR2: SNHLY and FYNNEI. V was shortened by 2 bases and J by 0 bases, with 10 bases between the two germline ends. The CDR3 reads CASSEWQTPNYGYTF. In DNA, the CDR3 is TGTGCCAGCAGTGAATGGCAGACCCCTAACTATGGCTACACCTTC.

The chain employs TRBV5-1 and TRBJ2-1; the D is unclear. The length of the CDR3 is 13 residues. V lost 0 bases and J 7 bases, leaving 8 bases between the germline ends. Germline assignment: CDR1 SGHRS and CDR2 YFSETQ. The chain's CDR3 is CASSLELGNEQFF. The CDR3 bases are TGCGCCAGCAGCTTGGAGTTGGGGAATGAGCAGTTCTTC.

Concerning this clone itself: Other DNA sequences in this sample translate to the same CDR3. The chain is built from TRBV7-9 and TRBJ2-7; a weak D match, TRBD2 (5 bases). CDR1 is SEHNR and CDR2 is FQNEAQ in the germline V gene (reference sequence). The CDR3 consists of 13 residues. The V gene lost 4 bases and the J gene lost 1 base, with 8 bases spanning the gap. This CDR3 is CASSSRRSYEQYF. The CDR3 region has the DNA TGTGCCAGCAGCTCCAGGAGGTCCTACGAGCAGTACTTC.

This clone was seen a single time. This chain connects TRBV6-5 to TRBJ1-4, with a tentative D call TRBD1 (5 bases). The length of the CDR3 is 14 residues. V was cut by 2 bases and J by 10 bases, with 14 bases left in between. Germline values: CDR1 MNHEY, CDR2 SVGAGI. The CDR3 is CASSYRAGSGKLFF. CDR3 bases: TGTGCCAGCAGTTACAGGGCAGGGTCAGGAAAACTGTTTTTT.